This TCR beta chain was identified in a study of CD8 T cells in ankylosing spondylitis. The study's findings and limits: What seemed typical of ankylosing spondylitis blood was a TCR beta motif built from several highly homologous variants.

TCRdb recomputed calls from the 5' RACE reads with MiXCR, one row per CDR3 protein. The sample gives about 220,000 distinct CDR3 sequences, about 6.7% of which show up once; 12% to 15% is in the top ten. This CDR3 contains 12 residues. The V end lost 3 bases, the J end lost 7 bases, and 9 bases lay between the germline ends. This clonotype was observed many times. Its antigen is currently unknown. The V and J genes are TRBV12-3 or TRBV12-4 and TRBJ1-1; D remains unclear. Sequences were obtained from blood, either unsorted or a sorted T cell fraction (not recorded which). The clonotype was recovered from a male donor with ankylosing spondylitis. CDR3 region: CASSFLKGEAFF. The CDR3 nucleotides are TGTGCCAGCAGTTTTTTGAAGGGTGAAGCTTTCTTT.